Following are 14 T cell receptor beta chains from one sample sequenced in a study of high-grade serous ovarian cancer treatment subgroups. This table comes from immunoSEQ multiplex PCR, and its TCRdb copy is limited to in-frame clones, with some not included. The repertoire holds 18,000 or so clones, about three quarters seen once, with roughly 6.1% in the top ten. Tumor tissue was taken before any definitive surgery or chemotherapy was given. Sequences were obtained from tumor tissue. These receptors came from a human donor with high-grade serous ovarian cancer.

The rearrangement links TRBV4-3 to TRBJ2-5; tentatively, D is TRBD2 (5 bases). The J call may not be correct, given that the DNA end is closer to TRBJ2-7. The CDR3 extends over 14 amino acids. Germline CDR1 LGHNA, CDR2 YSLEER. This CDR3 reads CASSQGRLAAEQYF. CDR3 in DNA: TGCGCCAGCAGCCAAGGGAGGTTGGCGGCCGAGCAGTACTTC.

The chain links TRBV7-2 to TRBJ2-1; TRBD2 might be the D (6 bases). Between the trimmed V and J ends, which lost 1 base and 12 bases, there was a span of 13 bases. Germline CDR1 and CDR2: SGHTA and FQGNSA. The CDR3 totals 13 residues. The DNA for the CDR3 is TGTGCCAGCAGCTTAGGAGGGACTGCATGGCAGTTCTTC. This translates into CASSLGGTAWQFF.

The chain carries TRBV7-9 and TRBJ2-2; the match to TRBD2 covers 13 bases. Germline V CDR1 and CDR2: SEHNR, FQNEAQ (reference sequence). The V gene end was trimmed by 5 bases and the J gene end by 4 bases; junction bases not matched to a gene: 4. This CDR3 has 16 amino acids. CDR3 in DNA: TGTGCCAGCAGCCCGGGACTAGCGGGGCTCACCGGGGAGCTGTTTTTT. This gives the protein CASSPGLAGLTGELFF.

The gene calls are TRBV10-3 and TRBJ2-1; 10 nucleotides agree with TRBD2. The CDR3 sequence is 16 residues long. Germline CDR1 reads ENHRY; CDR2 reads SYGVKD. Losses at the gene ends were 6 bases for V and 6 bases for J; bases not matched to a gene: 11. CDR3 nucleotides: TGTGCCATCAGAGATGGAGCGGGAGGGGTGACCAATGAGCAGTTCTTC. Translation: CAIRDGAGGVTNEQFF.

The chain combines TRBV5-1 with TRBJ1-1; D is undetermined. From germline, CDR1 is SGHRS and CDR2 YFSETQ. V was shortened by 0 bases and J by 1 base, with 4 bases between the two germline ends. The CDR3 is 13 amino acids. CDR3 protein: CASSLEPNTEAFF. The CDR3 bases are TGCGCCAGCAGCTTGGAGCCGAACACTGAAGCTTTCTTT.

The V gene is TRBV6-1, the J gene TRBJ2-7; TRBD2 matches 11 bases. Germline values: CDR1 MNHNS, CDR2 SASEGT. The CDR3 contains 15 residues. V lost 5 bases, J lost 0 bases, and 3 bases stayed unmatched. The DNA for the CDR3 is TGTGCCAGCAGTCCGGGACTAGCGGCCTCCTACGAGCAGTACTTC. Protein product: CASSPGLAASYEQYF.

The V call is TRBV10-3, the J call TRBJ2-5, with 7 bases fitting TRBD2. The CDR3 covers 12 residues. V shed 10 bases, J shed 1 base, and the junction held 3 bases outside the gene matches. From germline, CDR1 is ENHRY and CDR2 SYGVKD. This CDR3 reads CATQRGQETQYF. The CDR3 coding sequence is TGTGCCACCCAGCGGGGCCAAGAGACCCAGTACTTC.

The genes are TRBV5-6 and TRBJ1-5; perhaps TRBD1 as D (6 bases). The CDR3 is 15 residues long. V dropped 4 bases and J dropped 3 bases, with 14 bases sitting between them. Looked up from germline, CDR1 is SGHDT and CDR2 is YYEEEE. The DNA of the CDR3 is TGTGCCAGCAGCCCCCTAACAGGGTACAATCAGCCCCAGCATTTT. This sequence encodes CASSPLTGYNQPQHF.

In this sample, this clone turned up a few times. V gene TRBV6-5 combines with J gene TRBJ1-5, with unresolved D. Germline V gene data show CDR1 as MNHEY and CDR2 as SVGAGI. Trimming removed 0 bases from V and 4 bases from J, with 7 bases in between. This CDR3 is built from 14 residues. The CDR3, as DNA: TGTGCCAGCAGTTACTCGGGCGGTAATCAGCCCCAGCATTTT. Its translation: CASSYSGGNQPQHF.

V is TRBV7-8 and J is TRBJ2-3; 7 nucleotides match TRBD1. Per the germline V gene, CDR1 is SGHVS and CDR2 is FQNEAQ. The CDR3 contains 14 residues. After removal of 4 bases from V and 2 bases from J, the junction contained 3 bases not matched to a gene. The CDR3 sequence is CASSSGQITDTQYF. Written as DNA, the CDR3 is TGTGCCAGCAGCTCGGGACAGATCACAGATACGCAGTATTTT.

The chain carries TRBV9 and TRBJ2-5, with 10 positions matching TRBD2. The CDR3 sequence is 17 residues long. V lost 4 bases and J lost 5; bases outside the gene matches: 14. CDR1 is SGDLS, CDR2 YYNGEE, per germline. The CDR3 here is CASSPYGGAGGGETQYF. The CDR3 nucleotides read TGTGCCAGCAGCCCCTACGGAGGAGCGGGAGGGGGGGAGACCCAGTACTTC.

This clone was found once. The rearrangement uses TRBV28 and TRBJ2-7, with D unresolved. V was pared by 4 bases and J by 5 bases, with 12 bases between. CDR1 and CDR2 (germline): MDHEN, SYDVKM. The CDR3 contains 13 residues. The CDR3 sequence: CASSWASTNEQYF. Written as DNA, the CDR3 is TGTGCCAGCAGTTGGGCCAGCACTAACGAGCAGTACTTC.

The V call is TRBV27, the J call TRBJ2-1; D uncertain. The V gene's germline CDR1 is MNHEY and CDR2 SMNVEV (reference sequence). The CDR3 runs to 13 residues. V was cut by 2 bases and J by 2 bases, with 4 bases left in between. The CDR3 DNA follows: TGTGCCAGCAGTTTAGTCGCCTACAATGAGCAGTTCTTC. This codes for CASSLVAYNEQFF.

The rearrangement joins TRBV7-8 to TRBJ2-7; TRBD2 agrees at 8 bases. The CDR3 is 15 amino acids. V shed 2 bases and J 3 bases; nucleotides not matched to a gene: 6. CDR1 SGHVS and CDR2 FQNEAQ come from the germline V gene. Here the CDR3 reads CASSLQSGSYYEQYF. In DNA form, the CDR3 reads TGTGCCAGCAGCTTACAGAGCGGGAGTTACTACGAGCAGTACTTC.